The following is a TCR beta chain sequence with its context. Its antigen is still unknown. Trimming at V came to 4 bases and at J to 3 bases, leaving 4 bases not matched to a gene. This CDR3 spans 15 amino acids. CDR1 and CDR2 (germline): SEHNR, FQNEAQ (reference sequence). This sample is drawn from a study of post-analysis software for immune sequencing data. The study's findings and limits: Those with multiple sclerosis, the patient group, showed significantly lower normalized Chao1 diversity than controls. Batch-mates among the samples co-clustered strongly by F measure. TRBV5-6, TRBV5-1 and TRBV20-1 were among four or five TRBV segments more frequent in patients than controls.

cDNA libraries for TCR beta contained unique molecular identifiers. TCRdb itself ran the PCR reads through MiXCR, one entry per CDR3 protein. The sample records 800,000 to 950,000 distinct CDR3 sequences, 53% being singletons. The origin of this receptor is a girl aged 10-17 years with multiple sclerosis. The genes are TRBV7-9 and TRBJ2-3, with 10 nucleotides matching TRBD1. The sequenced sample consisted of blood. In nucleotides, the CDR3 is TGTGCCAGCAGCTGGCCGGGACAGGGGACAGATACGCAGTATTTT. This encodes CASSWPGQGTDTQYF.